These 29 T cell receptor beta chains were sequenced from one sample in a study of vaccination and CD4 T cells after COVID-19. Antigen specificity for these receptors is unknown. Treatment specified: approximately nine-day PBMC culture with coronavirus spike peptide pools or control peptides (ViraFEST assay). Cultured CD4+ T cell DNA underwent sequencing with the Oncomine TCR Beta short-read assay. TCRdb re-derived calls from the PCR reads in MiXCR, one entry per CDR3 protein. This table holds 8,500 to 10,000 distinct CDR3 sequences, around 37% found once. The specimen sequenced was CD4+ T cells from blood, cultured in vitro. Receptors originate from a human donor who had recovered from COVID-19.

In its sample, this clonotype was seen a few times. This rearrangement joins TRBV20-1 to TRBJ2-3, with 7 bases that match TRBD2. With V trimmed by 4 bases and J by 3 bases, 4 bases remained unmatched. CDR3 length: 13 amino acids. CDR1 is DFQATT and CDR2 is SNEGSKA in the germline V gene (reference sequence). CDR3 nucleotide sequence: TGCAGTGCTATGACCGGGGGGACAGATACGCAGTATTTT. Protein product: CSAMTGGTDTQYF.

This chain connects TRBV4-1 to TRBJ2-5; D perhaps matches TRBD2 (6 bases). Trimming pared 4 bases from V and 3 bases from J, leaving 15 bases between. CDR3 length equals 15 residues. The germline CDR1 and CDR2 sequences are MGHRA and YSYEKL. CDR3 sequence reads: CASSPDGGSEETQYF. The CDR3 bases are TGCGCCAGCAGCCCCGACGGGGGTTCAGAAGAGACCCAGTACTTC.

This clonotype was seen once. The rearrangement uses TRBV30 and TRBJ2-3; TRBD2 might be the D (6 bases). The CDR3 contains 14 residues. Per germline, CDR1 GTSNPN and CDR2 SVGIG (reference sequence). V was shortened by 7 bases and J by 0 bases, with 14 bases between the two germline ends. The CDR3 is CASGVGLSTDTQYF. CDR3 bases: TGTGCCTCGGGGGTGGGTTTAAGCACAGATACGCAGTATTTT.

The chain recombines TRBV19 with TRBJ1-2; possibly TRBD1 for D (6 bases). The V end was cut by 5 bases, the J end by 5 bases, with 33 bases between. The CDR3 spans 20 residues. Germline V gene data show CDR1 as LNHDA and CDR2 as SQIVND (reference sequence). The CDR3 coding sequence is TGTGCCAGTAGTTTCATCCGACCGGGGGACAAGCGAGCGAGTGTATATGGCTACACCTTC. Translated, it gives CASSFIRPGDKRASVYGYTF.

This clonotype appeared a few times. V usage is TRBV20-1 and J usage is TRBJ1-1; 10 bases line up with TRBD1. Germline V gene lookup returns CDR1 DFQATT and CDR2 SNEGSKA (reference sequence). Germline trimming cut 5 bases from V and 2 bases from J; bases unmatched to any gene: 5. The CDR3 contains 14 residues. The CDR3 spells CSAPRQGANTEAFF. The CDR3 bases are TGCAGTGCTCCCCGACAGGGGGCCAACACTGAAGCTTTCTTT.

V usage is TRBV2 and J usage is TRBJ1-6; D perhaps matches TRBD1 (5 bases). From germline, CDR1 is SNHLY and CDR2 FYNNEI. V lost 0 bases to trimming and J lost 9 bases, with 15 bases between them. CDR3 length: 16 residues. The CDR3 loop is CASSEADQGMGSPLHF. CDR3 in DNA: TGTGCCAGCAGTGAAGCAGATCAGGGCATGGGTTCACCCCTCCACTTT.

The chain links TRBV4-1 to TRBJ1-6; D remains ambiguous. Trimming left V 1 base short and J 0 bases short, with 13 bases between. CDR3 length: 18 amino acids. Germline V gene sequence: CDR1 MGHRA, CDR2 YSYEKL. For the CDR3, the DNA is TGCGCCAGCAGCCAAGTTGATATGGGGTTCTCCTATAATTCACCCCTCCACTTT. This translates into CASSQVDMGFSYNSPLHF.

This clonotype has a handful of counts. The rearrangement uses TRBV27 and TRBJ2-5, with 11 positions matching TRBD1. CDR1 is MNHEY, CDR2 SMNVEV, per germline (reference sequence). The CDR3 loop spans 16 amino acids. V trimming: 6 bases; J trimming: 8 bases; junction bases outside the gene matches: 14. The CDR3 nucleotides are TGTGCCAGCAGCCAAAATCGCGGGACAGGGGGACAAACCCAGTACTTC. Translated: CASSQNRGTGGQTQYF.

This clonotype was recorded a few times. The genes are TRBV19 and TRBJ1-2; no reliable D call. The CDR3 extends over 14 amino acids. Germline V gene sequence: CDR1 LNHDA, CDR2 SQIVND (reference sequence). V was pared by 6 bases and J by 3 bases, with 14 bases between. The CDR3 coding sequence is TGTGCCAGTAGCGTTCGGCGATTCGACTATGGCTACACCTTC. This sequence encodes CASSVRRFDYGYTF.

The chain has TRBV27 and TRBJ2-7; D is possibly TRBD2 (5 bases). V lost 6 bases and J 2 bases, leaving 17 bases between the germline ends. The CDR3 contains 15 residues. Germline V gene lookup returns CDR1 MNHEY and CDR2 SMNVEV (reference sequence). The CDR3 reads CASSPADFPAYEQYF. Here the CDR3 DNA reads TGTGCCAGCAGCCCTGCGGACTTTCCCGCCTACGAGCAGTACTTC.

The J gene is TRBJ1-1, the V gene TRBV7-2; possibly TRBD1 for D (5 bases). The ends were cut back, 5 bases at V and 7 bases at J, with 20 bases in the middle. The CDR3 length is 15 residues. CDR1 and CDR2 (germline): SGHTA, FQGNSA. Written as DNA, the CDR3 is TGTGCCAGCAGCCGACAAGGGGTTATTGGGAGTGAAGCTTTCTTT. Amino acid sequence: CASSRQGVIGSEAFF.

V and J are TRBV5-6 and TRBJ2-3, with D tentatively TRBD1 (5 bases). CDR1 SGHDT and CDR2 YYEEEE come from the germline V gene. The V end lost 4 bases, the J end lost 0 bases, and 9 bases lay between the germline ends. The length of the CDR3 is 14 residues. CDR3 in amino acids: CASSVPGSTDTQYF. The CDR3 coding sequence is TGTGCCAGCAGCGTACCAGGGAGCACAGATACGCAGTATTTT.

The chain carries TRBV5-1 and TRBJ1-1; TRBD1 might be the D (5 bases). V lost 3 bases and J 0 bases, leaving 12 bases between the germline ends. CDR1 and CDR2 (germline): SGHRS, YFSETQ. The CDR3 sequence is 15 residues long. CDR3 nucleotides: TGCGCCAGCAGCTCTGGGGGAGGGTTGAACACTGAAGCTTTCTTT. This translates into CASSSGGGLNTEAFF.

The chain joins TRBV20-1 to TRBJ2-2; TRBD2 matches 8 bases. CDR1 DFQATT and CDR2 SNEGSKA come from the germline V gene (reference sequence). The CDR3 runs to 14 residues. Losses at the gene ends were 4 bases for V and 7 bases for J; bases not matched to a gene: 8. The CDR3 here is CSANLRGAGGELFF. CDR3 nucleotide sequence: TGCAGTGCTAACTTGCGGGGGGCCGGCGGGGAGCTGTTTTTT.

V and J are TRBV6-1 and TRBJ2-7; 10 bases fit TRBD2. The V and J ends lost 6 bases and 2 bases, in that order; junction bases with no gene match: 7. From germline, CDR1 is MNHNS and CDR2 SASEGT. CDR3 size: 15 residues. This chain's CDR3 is CASRNTSGVPYEQYF. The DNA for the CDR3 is TGTGCCAGCAGGAATACTAGCGGGGTCCCCTACGAGCAGTACTTC.

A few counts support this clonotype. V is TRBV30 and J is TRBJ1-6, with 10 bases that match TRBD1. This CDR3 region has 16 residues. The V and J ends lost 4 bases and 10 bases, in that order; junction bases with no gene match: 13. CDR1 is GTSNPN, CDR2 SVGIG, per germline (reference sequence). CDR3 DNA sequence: TGTGCCTGGATCCACCGGGACAGGGGACTAGGGTCACCCCTCCACTTT. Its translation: CAWIHRDRGLGSPLHF.

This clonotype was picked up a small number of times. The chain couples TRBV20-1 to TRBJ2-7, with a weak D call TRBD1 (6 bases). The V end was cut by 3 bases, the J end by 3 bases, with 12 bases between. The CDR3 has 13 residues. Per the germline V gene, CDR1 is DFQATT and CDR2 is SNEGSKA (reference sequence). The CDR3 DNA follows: TGCAGTGCTAGTAGGGGGTCTGGCTACGAGCAGTACTTC. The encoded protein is CSASRGSGYEQYF.

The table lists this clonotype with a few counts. CDR3 loop: CASSPPGTGETQYF. CDR3 nucleotides: TGTGCCAGCAGCCCGCCCGGGACTGGGGAGACCCAGTACTTC. The chain has TRBV11-3 and TRBJ2-5; tentative D call: TRBD2 (6 bases). The CDR3 totals 14 residues. CDR1 is SGHNT and CDR2 is YENEEA in the germline V gene. V gave up 5 bases and J gave up 5 bases, with 15 bases separating them. Filled out from reference TRBV11-3 and TRBJ2-5, the complete variable domain reads EAGVVQSPRYKIIEKKQPVAFWCNPISGHNTLYWYLQNLGQGPELLIRYENEEAVDDSQLPKDRFSAERLKGVDSTLKIQPAELGDSAVYLCASSPPGTGETQYFGPGTRLLVL.

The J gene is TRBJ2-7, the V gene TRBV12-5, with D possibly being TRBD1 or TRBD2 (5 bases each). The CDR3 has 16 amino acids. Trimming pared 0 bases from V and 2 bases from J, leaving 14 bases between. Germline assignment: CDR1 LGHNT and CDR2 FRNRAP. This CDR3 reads CASGLVLGVGTYEQYF. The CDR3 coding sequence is TGTGCTAGTGGTTTGGTACTAGGGGTAGGCACCTACGAGCAGTACTTC.

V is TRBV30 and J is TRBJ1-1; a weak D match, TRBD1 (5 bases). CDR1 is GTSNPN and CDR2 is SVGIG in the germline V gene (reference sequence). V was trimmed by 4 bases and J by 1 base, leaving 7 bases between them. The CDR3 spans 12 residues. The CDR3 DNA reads TGTGCCTGGATAAGGGGGAACACTGAAGCTTTCTTT. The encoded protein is CAWIRGNTEAFF.

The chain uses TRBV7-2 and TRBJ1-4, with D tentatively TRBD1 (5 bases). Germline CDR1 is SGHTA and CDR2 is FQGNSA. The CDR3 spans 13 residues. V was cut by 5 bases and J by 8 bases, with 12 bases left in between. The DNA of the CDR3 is TGTGCCAGCAGCCCGGGACGGCAGGAAAAACTGTTTTTT. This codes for CASSPGRQEKLFF.

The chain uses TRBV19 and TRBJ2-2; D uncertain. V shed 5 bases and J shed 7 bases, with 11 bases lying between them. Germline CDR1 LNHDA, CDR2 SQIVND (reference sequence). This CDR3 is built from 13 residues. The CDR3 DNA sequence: TGTGCCAGTAGTTCGCGAACGGTCGGGGAGCTGTTTTTT. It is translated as CASSSRTVGELFF.

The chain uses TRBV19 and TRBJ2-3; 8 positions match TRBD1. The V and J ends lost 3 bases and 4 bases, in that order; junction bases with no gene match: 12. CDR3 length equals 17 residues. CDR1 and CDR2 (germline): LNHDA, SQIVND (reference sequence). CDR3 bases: TGTGCCAGTAGTATCCTGGCGCAGGGGGCTAGGGCAGATACGCAGTATTTT. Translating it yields CASSILAQGARADTQYF.

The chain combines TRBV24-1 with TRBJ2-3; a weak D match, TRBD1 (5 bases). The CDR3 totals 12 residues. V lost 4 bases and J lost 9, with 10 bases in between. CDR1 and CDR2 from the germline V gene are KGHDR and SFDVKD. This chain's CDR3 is CATSDPQETQYF. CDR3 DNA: TGTGCCACCAGTGACCCACAGGAAACGCAGTATTTT.

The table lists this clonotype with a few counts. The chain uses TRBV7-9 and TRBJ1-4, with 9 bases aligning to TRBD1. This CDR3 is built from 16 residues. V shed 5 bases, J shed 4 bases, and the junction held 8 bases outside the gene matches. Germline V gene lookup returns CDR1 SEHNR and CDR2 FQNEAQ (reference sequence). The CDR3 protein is CASSRTGAFLNEKLFF. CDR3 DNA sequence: TGTGCCAGCAGCCGGACAGGGGCTTTCCTTAATGAAAAACTGTTTTTT. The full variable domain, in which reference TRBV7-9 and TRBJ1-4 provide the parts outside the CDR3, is DTGVSQNPRHKITKRGQNVTFRCDPISEHNRLYWYRQTLGQGPEFLTYFQNEAQLEKSRLLSDRFSAERPKGSFSTLEIQRTEQGDSAMYLCASSRTGAFLNEKLFFGSGTQLSVL.

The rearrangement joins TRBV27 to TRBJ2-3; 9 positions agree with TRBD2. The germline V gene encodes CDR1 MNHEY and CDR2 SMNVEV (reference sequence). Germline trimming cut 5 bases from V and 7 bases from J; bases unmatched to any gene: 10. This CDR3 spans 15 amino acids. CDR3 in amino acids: CASSQEAGGRYTQYF. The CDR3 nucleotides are TGTGCCAGCAGTCAAGAAGCGGGGGGACGCTATACGCAGTATTTT.

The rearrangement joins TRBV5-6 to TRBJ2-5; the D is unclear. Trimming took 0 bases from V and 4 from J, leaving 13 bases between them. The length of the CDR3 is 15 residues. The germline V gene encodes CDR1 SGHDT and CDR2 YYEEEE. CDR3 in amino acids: CASSLASPFRETQYF. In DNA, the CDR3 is TGTGCCAGCAGCTTGGCCAGCCCTTTTCGAGAGACCCAGTACTTC. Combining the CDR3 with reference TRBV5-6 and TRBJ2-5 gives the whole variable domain DAGVTQSPTHLIKTRGQQVTLRCSPKSGHDTVSWYQQALGQGPQFIFQYYEEEERQRGNFPDRFSGHQFPNYSSELNVNALLLGDSALYLCASSLASPFRETQYFGPGTRLLVL.

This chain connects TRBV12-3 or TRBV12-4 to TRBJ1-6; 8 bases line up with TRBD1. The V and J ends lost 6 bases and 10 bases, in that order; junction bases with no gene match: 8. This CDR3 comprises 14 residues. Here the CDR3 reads CASSSTGVGSPLHF. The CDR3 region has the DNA TGTGCCAGCAGCTCGACAGGGGTCGGATCACCCCTCCACTTT.

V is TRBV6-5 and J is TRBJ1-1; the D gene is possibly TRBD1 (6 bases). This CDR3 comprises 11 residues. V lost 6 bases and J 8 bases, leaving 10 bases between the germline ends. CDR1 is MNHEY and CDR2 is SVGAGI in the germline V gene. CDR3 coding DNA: TGTGCCAGCAGCTACGGGACAGAAGCTTTCTTT. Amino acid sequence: CASSYGTEAFF.